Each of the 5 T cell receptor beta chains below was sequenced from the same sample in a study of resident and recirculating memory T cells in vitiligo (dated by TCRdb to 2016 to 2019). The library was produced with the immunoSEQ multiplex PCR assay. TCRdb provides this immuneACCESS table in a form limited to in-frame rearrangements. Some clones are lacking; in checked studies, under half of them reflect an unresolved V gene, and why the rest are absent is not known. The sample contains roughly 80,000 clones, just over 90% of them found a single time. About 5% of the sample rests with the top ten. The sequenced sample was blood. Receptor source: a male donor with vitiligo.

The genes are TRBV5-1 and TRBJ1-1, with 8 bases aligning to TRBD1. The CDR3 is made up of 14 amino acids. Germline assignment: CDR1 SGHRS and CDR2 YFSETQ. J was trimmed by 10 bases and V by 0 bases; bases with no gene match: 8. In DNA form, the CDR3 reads TGCGCCAGCAGCTTGGGGTCGACAGGGGAAAGAGCTTTCTTT. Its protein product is CASSLGSTGERAFF.

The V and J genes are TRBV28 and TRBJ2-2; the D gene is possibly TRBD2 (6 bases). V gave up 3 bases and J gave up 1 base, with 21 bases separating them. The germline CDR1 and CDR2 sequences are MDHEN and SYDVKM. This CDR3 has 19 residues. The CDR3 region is CASSFYWGVGEQNTGELFF. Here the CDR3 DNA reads TGTGCCAGCAGTTTTTATTGGGGGGTCGGGGAACAGAACACCGGGGAGCTGTTTTTT.

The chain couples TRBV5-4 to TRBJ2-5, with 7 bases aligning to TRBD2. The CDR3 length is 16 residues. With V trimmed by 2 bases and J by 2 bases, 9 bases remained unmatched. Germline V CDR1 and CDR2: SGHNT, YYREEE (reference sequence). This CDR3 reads CASSLVYQGGQETQYF. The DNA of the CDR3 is TGTGCCAGCAGCTTAGTCTATCAGGGAGGGCAAGAGACCCAGTACTTC.

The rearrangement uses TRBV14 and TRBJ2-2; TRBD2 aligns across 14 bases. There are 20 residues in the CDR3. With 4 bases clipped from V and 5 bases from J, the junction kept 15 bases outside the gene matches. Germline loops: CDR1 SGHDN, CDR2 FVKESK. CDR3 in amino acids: CASSPRLAGGLGSITGELFF. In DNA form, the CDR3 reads TGTGCCAGCAGCCCAAGACTAGCGGGAGGGCTAGGATCTATTACCGGGGAGCTGTTTTTT.

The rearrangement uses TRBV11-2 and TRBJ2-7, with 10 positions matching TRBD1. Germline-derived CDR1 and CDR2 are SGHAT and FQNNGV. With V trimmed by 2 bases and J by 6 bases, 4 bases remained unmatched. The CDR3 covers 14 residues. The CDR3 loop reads CASSLRDRGAEQYF. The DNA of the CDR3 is TGTGCCAGCAGCTTACGGGACAGGGGCGCCGAGCAGTACTTC.